The 22 T cell receptor beta chains below all came from one sample that was sequenced in a study of T cell clonality in common variable immunodeficiency. Whole-study results and caveats: In common variable immunodeficiency, TCR beta chains reportedly carried fewer deletions and N-nucleotide insertions.

Only in-frame clones appear in the TCRdb table, and some are missing; sequencing was by immunoSEQ multiplex PCR. Listed for the sample are 25,000 to 30,000 clones, none seen a single time. Their cognate antigens are unknown. The specimen sequenced was peripheral blood mononuclear cells. The origin of the receptors is a human donor with common variable immunodeficiency.

The CDR3 is CASSLQGASGYTF. The sequenced CDR3 bases are TGTGCCAGCAGCTTGCAGGGTGCCTCTGGC. The chain uses TRBV11-2 and TRBJ1-2, with D possibly TRBD1 on 5 matching bases. The read gets to within 3 residues of the CDR3 end, and the germline J gene fills in the rest. CDR3 length equals 13 residues. V was pared by 3 bases and J by 7 bases, with 12 bases between. Germline CDR1 SGHAT, CDR2 FQNNGV.

In this sample, this clone turned up a few times. The read terminates 3 residues ahead of where the CDR3 ends, so the germline J gene completes it. The V call is TRBV27, the J call TRBJ2-7; 7 bases map to TRBD2. Germline V gene data show CDR1 as MNHEY and CDR2 as SMNVEV (reference sequence). V shed 2 bases, J shed 0 bases, and the junction held 4 bases outside the gene matches. The CDR3 sequence is 15 residues long. CDR3 residues: CASSLQRGISYEQYF. The sequenced CDR3 bases are TGTGCCAGCAGTTTACAGCGGGGTATCTCCTACGAG.

A word on this clone: The sequenced fragment ends 3 residues before the CDR3 boundary, so the rest is inferred from the germline J gene. The chain recombines TRBV5-1 with TRBJ1-2; 7 bases are shared with TRBD1. CDR1 is SGHRS and CDR2 is YFSETQ in the germline V gene. This CDR3 spans 13 amino acids. Partial CDR3 DNA: TGCGCCAGCAGCTTCGACAGGGCTGGGGGC. This translates into CASSFDRAGG. The CDR3 as a whole reads CASSFDRAGGYTF.

For this clone: The read comes to an end 3 residues before the CDR3 does, leaving the germline J gene to fill in the end. V gene TRBV18 combines with J gene TRBJ2-7; the D gene is possibly TRBD2 (6 bases). V was clipped by 2 bases and J by 0 bases, with 11 bases between them. The germline gives CDR1 KGHSH, CDR2 LQKENI. CDR3 length: 15 amino acids. CDR3 DNA, as far as it was read: TGTGCCAGCTCACCAACGGCGGGGAGCTCCTACGAG. Its translation: CASSPTAGSSYE. The entire CDR3 is CASSPTAGSSYEQYF.

This clone was counted at least ten times. The read stops 3 residues short of the end of the CDR3; the missing end is completed from the germline J gene. J is TRBJ2-1 and V is TRBV4-1, with TRBD2 matching over 15 bases. The CDR3 length is 18 residues. CDR1 and CDR2 (germline): MGHRA, YSYEKL. The junction had 4 bases not matched to a gene; V was cut back by 0 bases and J by 4 bases. The part of the CDR3 DNA that was read is TGCGCCAGCAGCCAAGAGGGACTAGCGGGGGGTCTGTACAATGAG. This gives the protein CASSQEGLAGGLYNE. Given in full, the CDR3 is CASSQEGLAGGLYNEQFF.

This clone has at least ten counts. The sequenced fragment ends 3 residues before the CDR3 boundary, so the rest is inferred from the germline J gene. This rearrangement joins TRBV20-1 to TRBJ2-4; possibly TRBD2 for D (5 bases). Trimming pared 4 bases from V and 3 bases from J, leaving 10 bases between. Germline-derived CDR1 and CDR2 are DFQATT and SNEGSKA (reference sequence). The length of the CDR3 is 13 residues. The sequenced part of the CDR3 DNA is TGCAGTGCTATATACGGGGTCAAAAACATT. It yields the protein CSAIYGVKNI. The entire CDR3 reads CSAIYGVKNIQYF.

Note on this clone: The read finishes 3 residues shy of the CDR3 end, and the germline J gene is used to complete it. The chain links TRBV23-1 to TRBJ2-5; 11 nucleotides match TRBD2. TRBV23-1 is treated as an ORF (open reading frame) with a function not yet certain. This CDR3 is 17 amino acids long. Trimming removed 0 bases from V and 2 bases from J; junction bases left unmatched: 5. Incomplete CDR3 DNA: TGCGCCAGCAGTCAATCTCCGGGACTAGCGGTTCAAGAGACC. Translating it yields CASSQSPGLAVQET. The whole CDR3 sequence reads CASSQSPGLAVQETQYF.

Note on this clone: The read halts 3 residues ahead of the CDR3 end, with the missing end drawn from the germline J gene. This chain connects TRBV7-2 to TRBJ1-2, with 7 nucleotides matching TRBD1. Germline values: CDR1 SGHTA, CDR2 FQGNSA. The CDR3 sequence is 14 residues long. With V trimmed by 3 bases and J by 7 bases, 8 bases remained unmatched. CDR3 in amino acids: CASSFGTALGGYTF. The CDR3 DNA, read in part, is TGTGCCAGCAGCTTCGGGACAGCCTTGGGTGGC.

A remark on this clone: The CDR3 end lies 3 residues beyond the end of the read and is filled in from the germline J gene. The chain joins TRBV5-1 to TRBJ2-7; 9 bases map to TRBD2. Trimming removed 0 bases from V and 0 bases from J; junction bases left unmatched: 4. Germline V gene sequence: CDR1 SGHRS, CDR2 YFSETQ. The CDR3 has 16 amino acids. The CDR3 bases that were read are TGCGCCAGCAGCTTGGCGGCGGGGGGGGGCTCCTACGAG. It is translated as CASSLAAGGGSYE. The whole CDR3 sequence reads CASSLAAGGGSYEQYF.

This clone occurred a few times. The part of the CDR3 DNA that was read is TGTGCCAGCAGCCCCCCACCCGGCGGGGCGACATACAATGAG. Amino acid sequence: CASSPPPGGATYNE. The whole CDR3 sequence is CASSPPPGGATYNEQFF. The chain couples TRBV7-6 to TRBJ2-1, with D possibly TRBD2 on 6 matching bases. The CDR3 extends 3 residues past the end of the read, so its final part is completed from the germline J gene. CDR1 and CDR2 from the germline V gene are SGHVS and FNYEAQ. V gave up 5 bases and J gave up 4 bases, with 21 bases separating them. This CDR3 contains 17 residues.

A remark on this clone: Its ends do not fully match the called genes, so a read error is possible. Sequencing ends 3 residues short of the CDR3 end; the germline J gene provides the rest. The chain links TRBV7-9 to TRBJ2-1; 8 bases line up with TRBD1. This CDR3 comprises 12 residues. Germline lookup yields CDR1 SEHNR and CDR2 FQNEAQ (reference sequence). CDR3 sequence: CSSSSQGAEQFF. The part of the CDR3 DNA that was read is TGTTCCAGCAGCTCCCAGGGGGCTGAG.

This clone appeared a few times. The CDR3 is cut off 3 residues early in the read; its end comes from the germline J gene. The J gene is TRBJ1-1, the V gene TRBV7-6, with a tentative D call TRBD1 (5 bases). CDR3 length equals 15 residues. V lost 5 bases and J lost 4, with 17 bases in between. The V gene's germline CDR1 is SGHVS and CDR2 FNYEAQ. The CDR3 protein is CASSPRGTLGTEAFF. CDR3 DNA, as far as it was read: TGTGCCAGCAGCCCACGGGGGACCTTGGGCACTGAA.

This clone was seen ten or more times. From the germline J gene comes the end of the CDR3, since the read stops 3 residues before it. This chain links TRBV29-1 with TRBJ2-1; D ambiguous. The CDR3 extends over 11 amino acids. Trimming shortened V by 7 bases and J by 6 bases, and 10 bases separated the two germline ends. Germline V gives CDR1 SQVTM, CDR2 ANQGSEA. The CDR3 DNA, read in part, is TGCAGCGCCCGTAACGGCAATGAG. Translating gives CSARNGNE. The CDR3, in full, reads CSARNGNEQFF.

This clone was picked up a small number of times. The DNA ends 3 residues before the CDR3 does, and the rest of the CDR3 is filled in from the germline J gene. The gene calls are TRBV30 and TRBJ1-1; TRBD1 might be the D (5 bases). The CDR3 is 12 residues long. Germline assignment: CDR1 GTSNPN and CDR2 SVGIG (reference sequence). The CDR3 DNA, read in part, is TGTGCCTGGAGTGCCATGGGGGGAAAA. Its protein is CAWSAMGGK. The whole CDR3 sequence is CAWSAMGGKAFF.

With respect to this clone: The read finishes 3 residues shy of the CDR3 end, and the germline J gene is used to complete it. The J gene is TRBJ1-6, the V gene TRBV5-6, with D perhaps TRBD1 (5 bases). Trimming left V 2 bases short and J 10 bases short, with 13 bases between. The CDR3 loop spans 14 amino acids. Per germline, CDR1 SGHDT and CDR2 YYEEEE. The CDR3 DNA, read in part, is TGTGCCAGCAGCTTCGGCGGGGCGCGGTCACCC. As protein: CASSFGGARSP. The entire CDR3 is CASSFGGARSPLHF.

Notes on this clone: The read terminates 3 residues before the CDR3 end, so the remaining end is supplied by the germline J gene. This chain joins TRBV20-1 and TRBJ1-6; 8 bases line up with TRBD1. This CDR3 spans 13 amino acids. V shed 6 bases and J 8 bases; nucleotides not matched to a gene: 6. CDR1 and CDR2 (germline): DFQATT, SNEGSKA (reference sequence). The CDR3 bases that were read are TGCAGTGCGGCCGACAGGGGTGATTCACCC. It yields the protein CSAADRGDSP. The complete CDR3 reads CSAADRGDSPLHF.

This clone was counted many times. The CDR3 is cut off 3 residues early in the read; its end comes from the germline J gene. The chain is built from TRBV20-1 and TRBJ2-5, with a weak D call TRBD2 (6 bases). Trimming removed 0 bases from V and 0 bases from J, with 8 bases in between. The CDR3 contains 14 residues. From germline, CDR1 is DFQATT and CDR2 SNEGSKA (reference sequence). The part of the CDR3 DNA that was read is TGCAGTGCTAGAGATGCGGGGTACCAAGAGACC. This sequence encodes CSARDAGYQET. The whole CDR3 sequence is CSARDAGYQETQYF.

This clone was seen only a few times. The CDR3 end lies 3 residues beyond the end of the read and is filled in from the germline J gene. V usage is TRBV7-8 and J usage is TRBJ2-3; D is undetermined. Germline V gene lookup returns CDR1 SGHVS and CDR2 FQNEAQ. V dropped 3 bases and J dropped 6 bases, with 16 bases sitting between them. The CDR3 runs to 15 residues. CDR3 DNA, as far as it was read: TGTGCCAGCAGCTTCGGTAGGGCCCTGGCGGATACG. It encodes CASSFGRALADT. The CDR3, in full, reads CASSFGRALADTQYF.

This clone has only a few counts. The CDR3 end falls 3 residues outside the read, so it is completed with the germline J gene. The gene calls are TRBV5-6 and TRBJ1-4, with TRBD1 as a possible D gene (6 bases). Germline V gene lookup returns CDR1 SGHDT and CDR2 YYEEEE. V lost 4 bases and J 5 bases, leaving 15 bases between the germline ends. This CDR3 contains 15 residues. CDR3 sequence reads: CASSPTGALNEKLFF. CDR3 DNA, as far as it was read: TGTGCCAGCAGCCCGACAGGCGCGCTCAATGAAAAA.

CDR3: CASSPGTANTGELFF. CDR3 DNA, as far as it was read: TGTGCCAGCTCACCGGGGACAGCGAACACCGGGGAG. This chain links TRBV18 with TRBJ2-2; the match to TRBD1 covers 7 bases. The CDR3 end lies 3 residues beyond the end of the read and is filled in from the germline J gene. Germline CDR1 reads KGHSH; CDR2 reads LQKENI. Losses at the gene ends were 3 bases for V and 0 bases for J; bases not matched to a gene: 1. The CDR3 is made up of 15 amino acids.

This clone has a count of ten or more. The sequenced fragment ends 3 residues before the CDR3 boundary, so the rest is inferred from the germline J gene. The chain couples TRBV20-1 to TRBJ2-1; TRBD2 matches at 11 bases. Trimming cost V 6 bases and J 4 bases; bases outside gene matches: 14. Germline lookup yields CDR1 DFQATT and CDR2 SNEGSKA (reference sequence). The CDR3 is 17 amino acids. CDR3 amino acids: CSAPHGWASGGYNEQFF. CDR3 DNA (partial): TGCAGTGCCCCTCACGGCTGGGCTAGCGGGGGGTACAATGAG.

This clone was counted a few times. The DNA ends 3 residues before the CDR3 does, and the rest of the CDR3 is filled in from the germline J gene. The chain joins TRBV6-1 to TRBJ1-5; D is perhaps TRBD1 (5 bases). The CDR3 spans 13 residues. V was cut by 0 bases and J by 6 bases, with 6 bases left in between. Germline CDR1 MNHNS, CDR2 SASEGT. The CDR3 bases that were read are TGTGCCAGCAGTGAAGCAGGGGTTCAGCCC. Encoded protein: CASSEAGVQP. The entire CDR3 sequence reads CASSEAGVQPQHF.